The 2 T cell receptor beta chains reported below all come from one sample, sequenced in a study of OX40 agonist ivuxolimab in advanced cancers. This table comes from immunoSEQ multiplex PCR, and its TCRdb copy is limited to in-frame clones, with some not included. The repertoire has tens of thousands of clones, 82% of them found once; the top ten carry 6.7%. Material: CD4+ or CD8+ T cells sorted from blood, obtained in a trial of the OX40 agonist ivuxolimab. These receptors originate from an adult with an advanced solid tumor such as melanoma, head and neck, liver or kidney cancer.

The chain recombines TRBV10-2 with TRBJ2-5, with D maybe TRBD1 (8 bases). With 3 bases removed from V and 5 bases from J, the gap between germline ends came to 19 bases. Germline V gives CDR1 WSHSY, CDR2 SAAADI. This CDR3 comprises 16 residues. The DNA of the CDR3 is TGCGCCAGCAGTGACCAGAGGACAGGGAGGGGGGAGACCCAGTACTTC. Translated, it gives CASSDQRTGRGETQYF.

This chain joins TRBV30 and TRBJ2-2; D is uncertain. The CDR3 loop spans 14 amino acids. In germline, CDR1 is GTSNPN, CDR2 SVGIG (reference sequence). V lost 2 bases and J 4 bases, leaving 11 bases between the germline ends. The CDR3 DNA sequence: TGTGCCTGGAGTCCCCAGATAGGCACCGGGGAGCTGTTTTTT. Its translation is CAWSPQIGTGELFF.